This section outlines one T cell receptor beta chain sequence together with its context. No antigen is known for it. This record comes from a study of cytomegalovirus exposure and HLA in healthy donors. General study results and limits: It was 164 TCR beta chains that were listed as cytomegalovirus-associated.

Libraries were prepared by immunoSEQ multiplex PCR; TCRdb keeps only in-frame clonotypes and omits some of them. The table has 80,000 to 100,000 clones, around 90% seen once. V was clipped by 6 bases and J by 5 bases, with 8 bases between them. The V gene's germline CDR1 is MNHNS and CDR2 SASEGT. The CDR3 has 13 residues. Sample: PBMCs. V is TRBV6-1 and J is TRBJ1-6; D gene uncertain. The sequence came from a woman younger than 45 in good health and CMV-seronegative. CDR3 nucleotides: TGTGCCAGCAGGGAGGTGAATAATTCACCCCTCCACTTT. Translated, it gives CASREVNNSPLHF.